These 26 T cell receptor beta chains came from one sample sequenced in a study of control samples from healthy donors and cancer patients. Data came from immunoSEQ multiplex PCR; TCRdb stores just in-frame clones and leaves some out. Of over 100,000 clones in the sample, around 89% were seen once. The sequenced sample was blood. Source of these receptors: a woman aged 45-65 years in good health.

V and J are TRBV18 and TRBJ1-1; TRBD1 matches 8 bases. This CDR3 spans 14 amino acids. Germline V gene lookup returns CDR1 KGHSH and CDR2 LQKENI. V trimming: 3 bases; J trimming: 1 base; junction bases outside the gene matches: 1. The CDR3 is CASSPDRGNTEAFF. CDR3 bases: TGTGCCAGCTCACCCGACAGGGGGAACACTGAAGCTTTCTTT.

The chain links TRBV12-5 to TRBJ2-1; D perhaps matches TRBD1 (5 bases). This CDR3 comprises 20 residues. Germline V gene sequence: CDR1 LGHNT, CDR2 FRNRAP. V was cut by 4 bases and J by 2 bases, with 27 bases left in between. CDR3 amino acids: CASGSSRQFYYARTYNEQFF. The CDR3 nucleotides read TGTGCTAGTGGTTCTTCTCGACAGTTCTACTATGCCCGGACCTACAATGAGCAGTTCTTC.

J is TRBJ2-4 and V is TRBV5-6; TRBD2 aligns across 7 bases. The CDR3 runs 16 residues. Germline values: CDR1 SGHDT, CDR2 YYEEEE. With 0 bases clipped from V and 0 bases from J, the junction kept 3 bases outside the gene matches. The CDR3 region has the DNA TGTGCCAGCAGCTTGGTTGGGGAGGGAGCCAAAAACATTCAGTACTTC. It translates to CASSLVGEGAKNIQYF.

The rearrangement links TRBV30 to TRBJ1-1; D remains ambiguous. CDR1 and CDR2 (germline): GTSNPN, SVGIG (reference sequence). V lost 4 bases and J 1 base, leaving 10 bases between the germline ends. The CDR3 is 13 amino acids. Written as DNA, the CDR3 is TGTGCCTGGACTCTTACACGGAACACTGAAGCTTTCTTT. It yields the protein CAWTLTRNTEAFF.

In DNA form, the CDR3 reads TGTGCCAGCAGCAAAGGGGGCCTGGCCAATGAGCAGTTCTTC. Translating it yields CASSKGGLANEQFF. The rearrangement links TRBV7-3 to TRBJ2-1; 7 bases line up with TRBD1. The CDR3 totals 14 residues. The V and J ends lost 5 bases and 6 bases, in that order; junction bases with no gene match: 7. Germline CDR1 SGHTA, CDR2 FQGTGA. The entire variable domain, with the rest obtained from reference TRBV7-3 and TRBJ2-1, is as follows: GAGVSQTPSNKVTEKGKYVELRCDPISGHTALYWYRQSLGQGPEFLIYFQGTGAADDSGLPNDRFFAVRPEGSVSTLKIQRTERGDSAVYLCASSKGGLANEQFFGPGTRLTVL.

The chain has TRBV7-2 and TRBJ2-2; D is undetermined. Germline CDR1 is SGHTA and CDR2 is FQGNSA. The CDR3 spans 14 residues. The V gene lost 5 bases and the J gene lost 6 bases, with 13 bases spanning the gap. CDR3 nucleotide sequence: TGTGCCAGCAGCCACACCCAAGAGTCCGGGGAGCTGTTTTTT. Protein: CASSHTQESGELFF. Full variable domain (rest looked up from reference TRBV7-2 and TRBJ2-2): GAGVSQSPSNKVTEKGKDVELRCDPISGHTALYWYRQSLGQGLEFLIYFQGNSAPDKSGLPSDRFSAERTGGSVSTLTIQRTQQEDSAVYLCASSHTQESGELFFGEGSRLTVL.

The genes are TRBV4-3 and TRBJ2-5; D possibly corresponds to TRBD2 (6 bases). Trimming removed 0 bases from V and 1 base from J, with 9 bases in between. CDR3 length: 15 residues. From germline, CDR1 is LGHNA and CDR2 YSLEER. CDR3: CASSQELAVQETQYF. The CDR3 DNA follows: TGCGCCAGCAGCCAAGAACTAGCAGTCCAAGAGACCCAGTACTTC.

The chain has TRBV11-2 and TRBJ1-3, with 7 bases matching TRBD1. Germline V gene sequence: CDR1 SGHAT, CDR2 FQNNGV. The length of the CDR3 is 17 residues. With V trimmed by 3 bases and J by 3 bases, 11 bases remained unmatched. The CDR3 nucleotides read TGTGCCAGCAGCTTCCCCCGGGGACAGAGAAGTGGAAACACCATATATTTT. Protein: CASSFPRGQRSGNTIYF.

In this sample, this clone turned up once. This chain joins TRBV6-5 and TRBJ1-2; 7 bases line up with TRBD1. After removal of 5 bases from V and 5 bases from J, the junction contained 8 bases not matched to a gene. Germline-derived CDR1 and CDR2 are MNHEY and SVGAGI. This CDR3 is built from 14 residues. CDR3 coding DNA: TGTGCCAGCAGTCGACAGGGTGGAAGGTATGGCTACACCTTC. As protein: CASSRQGGRYGYTF.

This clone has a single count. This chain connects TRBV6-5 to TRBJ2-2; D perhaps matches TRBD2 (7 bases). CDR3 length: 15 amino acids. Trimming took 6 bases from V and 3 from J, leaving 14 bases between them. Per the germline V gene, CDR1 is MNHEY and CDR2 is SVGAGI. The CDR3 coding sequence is TGTGCCAGCAGCCTAGGGGGGGGCGACACCGGGGAGCTGTTTTTT. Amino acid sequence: CASSLGGGDTGELFF.

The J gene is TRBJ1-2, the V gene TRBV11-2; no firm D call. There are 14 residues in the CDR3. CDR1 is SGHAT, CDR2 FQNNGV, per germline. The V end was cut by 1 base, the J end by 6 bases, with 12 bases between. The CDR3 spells CASSLGLTENGYTF. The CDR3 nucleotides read TGTGCCAGCAGCTTAGGCCTCACGGAGAATGGCTACACCTTC.

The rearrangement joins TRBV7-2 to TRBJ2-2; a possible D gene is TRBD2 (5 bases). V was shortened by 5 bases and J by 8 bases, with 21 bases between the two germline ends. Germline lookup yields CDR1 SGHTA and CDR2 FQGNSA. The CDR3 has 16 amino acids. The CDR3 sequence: CASSLMAGKITGELFF. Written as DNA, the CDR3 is TGTGCCAGCAGCCTGATGGCGGGCAAGATAACAGGGGAGCTGTTTTTT.

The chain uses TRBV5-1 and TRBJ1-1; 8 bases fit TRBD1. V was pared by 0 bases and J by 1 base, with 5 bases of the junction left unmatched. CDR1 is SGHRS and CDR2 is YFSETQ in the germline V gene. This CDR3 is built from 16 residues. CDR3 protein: CASSLGDRPQNTEAFF. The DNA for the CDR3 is TGCGCCAGCAGCTTGGGGGACAGGCCCCAGAACACTGAAGCTTTCTTT.

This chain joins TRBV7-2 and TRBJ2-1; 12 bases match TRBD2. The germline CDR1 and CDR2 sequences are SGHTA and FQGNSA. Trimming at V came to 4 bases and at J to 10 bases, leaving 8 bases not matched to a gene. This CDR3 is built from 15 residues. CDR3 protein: CASSSGLAGLSEQFF. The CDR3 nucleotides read TGTGCCAGCAGCTCGGGACTAGCGGGCCTTTCCGAGCAGTTCTTC. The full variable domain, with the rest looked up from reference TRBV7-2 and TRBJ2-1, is GAGVSQSPSNKVTEKGKDVELRCDPISGHTALYWYRQSLGQGLEFLIYFQGNSAPDKSGLPSDRFSAERTGGSVSTLTIQRTQQEDSAVYLCASSSGLAGLSEQFFGPGTRLTVL.

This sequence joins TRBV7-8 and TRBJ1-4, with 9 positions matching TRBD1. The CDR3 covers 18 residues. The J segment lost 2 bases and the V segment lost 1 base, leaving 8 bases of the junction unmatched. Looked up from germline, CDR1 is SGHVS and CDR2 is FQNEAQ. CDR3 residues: CASSLGTGVFATNEKLFF. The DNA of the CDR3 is TGTGCCAGCAGCTTAGGGACAGGGGTCTTTGCCACTAATGAAAAACTGTTTTTT.

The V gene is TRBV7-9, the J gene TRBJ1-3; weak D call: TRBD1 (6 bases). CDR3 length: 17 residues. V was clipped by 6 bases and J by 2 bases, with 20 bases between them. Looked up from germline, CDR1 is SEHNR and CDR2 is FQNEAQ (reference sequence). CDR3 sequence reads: CASRGPTGRPAGNTIYF. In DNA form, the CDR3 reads TGTGCCAGCAGGGGCCCCACAGGGAGACCAGCTGGAAACACCATATATTTT.

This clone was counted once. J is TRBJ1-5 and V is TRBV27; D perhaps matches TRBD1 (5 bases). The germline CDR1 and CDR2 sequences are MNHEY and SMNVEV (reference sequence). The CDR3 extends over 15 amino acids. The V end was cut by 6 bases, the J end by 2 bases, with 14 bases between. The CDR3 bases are TGTGCCAGCAGCAGACTCTCGGGGGGCAATCAGCCCCAGCATTTT. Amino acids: CASSRLSGGNQPQHF.

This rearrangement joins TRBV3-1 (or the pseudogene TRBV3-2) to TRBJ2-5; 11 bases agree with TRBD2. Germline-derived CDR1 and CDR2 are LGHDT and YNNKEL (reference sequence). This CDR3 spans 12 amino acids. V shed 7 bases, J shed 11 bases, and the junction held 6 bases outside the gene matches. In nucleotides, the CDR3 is TGTGCCAGCACGGTAGCGGGGGGGCCACAGTACTTC. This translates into CASTVAGGPQYF.

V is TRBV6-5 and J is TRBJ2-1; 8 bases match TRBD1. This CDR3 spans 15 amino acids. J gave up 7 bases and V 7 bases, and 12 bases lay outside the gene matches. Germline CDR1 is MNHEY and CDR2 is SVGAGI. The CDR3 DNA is TGTGCCAGCAAGTCCGGACAGGGTCTGAGGAATGAGCAGTTCTTC. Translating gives CASKSGQGLRNEQFF.

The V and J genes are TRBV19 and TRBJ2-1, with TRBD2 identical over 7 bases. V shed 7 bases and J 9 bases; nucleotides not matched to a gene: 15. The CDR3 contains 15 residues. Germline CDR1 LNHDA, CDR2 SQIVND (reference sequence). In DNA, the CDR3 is TGTGCCAGTAAAGGAAGGGTAGGGCTAGCGGTTGAGCAGTTCTTC. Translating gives CASKGRVGLAVEQFF.

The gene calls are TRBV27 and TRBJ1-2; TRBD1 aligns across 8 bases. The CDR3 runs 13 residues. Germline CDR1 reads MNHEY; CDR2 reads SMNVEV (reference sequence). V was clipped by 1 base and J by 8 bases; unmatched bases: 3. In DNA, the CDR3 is TGTGCCAGCAGTTTATTTCGACAGGGGGGCTACACCTTC. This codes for CASSLFRQGGYTF.

The CDR3 protein is CASSAVGGYTF. In DNA form, the CDR3 reads TGTGCCAGCAGCGCCGTGGGAGGCTACACCTTC. The chain links TRBV9 to TRBJ1-2; unclear D gene. The CDR3 is 11 amino acids. Germline V gives CDR1 SGDLS, CDR2 YYNGEE. Trimming shortened V by 3 bases and J by 8 bases, and 8 bases separated the two germline ends.

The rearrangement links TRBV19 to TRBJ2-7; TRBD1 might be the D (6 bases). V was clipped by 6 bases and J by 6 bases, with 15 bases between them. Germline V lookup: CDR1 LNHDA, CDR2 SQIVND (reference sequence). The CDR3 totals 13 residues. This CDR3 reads CASSTQGLAEQYF. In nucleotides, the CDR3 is TGTGCCAGTAGCACCCAGGGGCTAGCCGAGCAGTACTTC.

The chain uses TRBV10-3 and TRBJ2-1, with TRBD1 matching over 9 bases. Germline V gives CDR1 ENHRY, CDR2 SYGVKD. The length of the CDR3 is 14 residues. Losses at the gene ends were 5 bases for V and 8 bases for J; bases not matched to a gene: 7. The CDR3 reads CAISSGTGLDEQFF. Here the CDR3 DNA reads TGTGCCATCAGTTCCGGGACAGGGCTCGATGAGCAGTTCTTC.

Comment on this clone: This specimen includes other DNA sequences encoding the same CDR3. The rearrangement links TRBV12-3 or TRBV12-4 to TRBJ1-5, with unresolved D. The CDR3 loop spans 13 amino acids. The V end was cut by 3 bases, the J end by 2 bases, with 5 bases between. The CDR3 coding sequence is TGTGCCAGCAGTTTCCGCGGCAATCAGCCCCAGCATTTT. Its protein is CASSFRGNQPQHF.

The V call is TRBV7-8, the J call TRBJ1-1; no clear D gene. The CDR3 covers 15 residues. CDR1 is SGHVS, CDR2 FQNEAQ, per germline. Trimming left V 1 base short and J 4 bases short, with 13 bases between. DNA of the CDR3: TGTGCCAGCAGCTTAGAGCAGAGGTTGACCACTGAAGCTTTCTTT. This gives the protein CASSLEQRLTTEAFF.